The source of this T cell receptor beta chain is a study of vaccination and CD4 T cells after COVID-19. Regarding treatment: roughly 10-day PBMC culture with coronavirus spike peptide pools or control peptides (ViraFEST assay). Once obtained from cultured CD4+ T cells, the DNA was sequenced using the Oncomine TCR Beta short-read assay. TCRdb reprocessed the PCR reads with MiXCR, giving one entry per CDR3 protein. This sample has just under 8,500 distinct CDR3 sequences; 70% occur once, and the top ten carry approximately 35%. After removal of 1 base from V and 7 bases from J, the junction contained 9 bases not matched to a gene. This CDR3 comprises 17 residues. Looked up from germline, CDR1 is LNHDA and CDR2 is SQIVND (reference sequence). This clonotype rates as medium-sized (0.01 to 0.1%). Its target is not known.

The sequence was collected from a human donor who had recovered from COVID-19. Sequencing input: CD4+ T cells from blood, cultured in vitro. The genes are TRBV19 and TRBJ1-6; TRBD1 matches 8 bases. The CDR3 DNA follows: TGTGCCAGTAGTATAGCGGGACAGGCGACGAGCAATTCACCCCTCCACTTT. Its protein is CASSIAGQATSNSPLHF.